The rows below give T cell receptor beta chains drawn from one sample of a study of T cell repertoires in cytomegalovirus infection. TCRdb analysed the reads with MiXCR anew, one entry per CDR3 protein. The table lists around 300,000 distinct CDR3 sequences, about 25% of them singletons. Sequencing was performed on PBMCs. These receptors were collected from a human donor in good health (CMV status not recorded). Some clones in this sample may be carry-over from other donors' samples. CDR3s include the opening cysteine and the closing phenylalanine or tryptophan. D genes are given only for firm matches. For some rows the clone size is stated as once, few or many, or as a class when expanded; others skip it.

clone_size j_call d_call v_call cdr3_nt cdr3_aa
many TRBJ2-7 TRBD2 TRBV7-2 TGTGCCAGCAGCCATACTAGCGGGAGTGGATACGAGCAGTACTTC CASSHTSGSGYEQYF
- TRBJ2-5 TRBD2 TRBV11-2 TGTGCCAGCACCTCGGAGGGAGCGGGGGAGGAAGAGACCCAGTACTTC CASTSEGAGEEETQYF
many TRBJ1-5 TRBD1 TRBV2 TGTGCCAGCAGTGGACAGGGGAGCAATCAGCCCCAGCATTTT CASSGQGSNQPQHF
- TRBJ2-2 TRBD1 TRBV29-1 TGCAGCGGAGGGACAGGGATTGCCGGGGAGCTGTTTTTT CSGGTGIAGELFF
- TRBJ1-5 - TRBV28 TGTGCCAGCAGTTTTGCCTTGGGACAGCCCCAGCATTTT CASSFALGQPQHF
- TRBJ2-3 - TRBV30 TGTGCCTGGAGTGGGCGACGAAGTCGGACAGATACGCAGTATTTT CAWSGRRSRTDTQYF
once TRBJ2-7 TRBD1 TRBV29-1 TGCAGCGTTCCGACAGGGCCCTACGAGCAGTACTTC CSVPTGPYEQYF
few TRBJ1-4 - TRBV28 TGTGCCGTCTCTGGTGGTGGTAATGAAAAACTGTTTTTT CAVSGGGNEKLFF
few TRBJ2-5 - TRBV28 TGTGCCAGCACCCCAGGTGGCAGCAAAGAGACCCAGTACTTC CASTPGGSKETQYF
- TRBJ2-3 TRBD2 TRBV7-2 TGTGCCAGCAGCATGAGCCCTAGCGGGATTAGCACAGATACGCAGTATTTT CASSMSPSGISTDTQYF
many TRBJ2-1 - TRBV7-9 TGTGCCAGCAGCGCCCGGGACGAGTCCTACAATGAGCAGTTCTTC CASSARDESYNEQFF
few TRBJ1-6 - TRBV7-9 TGTGCCAGCTCCCTCAGGGAAACCTATAATTCACCCCTCCACTTT CASSLRETYNSPLHF
- TRBJ2-1 TRBD2 TRBV11-2 TGTGCCAGCAGCTTAGGGGTAGCGGGCAACAATGAGCAGTTCTTC CASSLGVAGNNEQFF
many TRBJ1-5 TRBD1 TRBV7-2 TGTGCCAGCAGCCGGGACAGTACCTCTCAGCCCCAGCATTTT CASSRDSTSQPQHF
few TRBJ1-2 - TRBV20-1 TGCAGTGCTCCCGTAGGCGGCTACACCTTC CSAPVGGYTF
- TRBJ1-2 - TRBV12-3/TRBV12-4 TGTGCCAGCAGTTCCGCGGGACGCTTATATGGCTACACCTTC CASSSAGRLYGYTF
many TRBJ2-7 TRBD1 TRBV6-2/TRBV6-3 TGTGCCAGCAAAGACAGGGGGGTCTACGAGCAGTACTTC CASKDRGVYEQYF
many TRBJ2-5 - TRBV7-8 TGTGCCAGCAGCTTAGGTACGGCGGAAGGGACCCAGTACTTC CASSLGTAEGTQYF
- TRBJ2-3 - TRBV5-1 TGCGCCAGCAGCTCCACCGGGACCAGGGGAGATACGCAGTATTTT CASSSTGTRGDTQYF
many TRBJ2-1 TRBD2 TRBV12-3/TRBV12-4 TGTGCCAGCAGTCCGGGACTAGCGGGAGTCCGGAATGAGCAGTTCTTC CASSPGLAGVRNEQFF
few TRBJ1-5 - TRBV20-1 TGCAGTGCTAGACTGGGGAATAGCAATCAGCCCCAGCATTTT CSARLGNSNQPQHF
few TRBJ2-3 TRBD2 TRBV6-2/TRBV6-3 TGTGCCAGCACAAAGACTAGCGGCCTCACAGATACGCAGTATTTT CASTKTSGLTDTQYF
many TRBJ2-3 - TRBV7-2 TGTGCCAGCAGCTTACCGGGAGTGGGGACAGATACGCAGTATTTT CASSLPGVGTDTQYF
- TRBJ2-7 - TRBV29-1 TGCAGCGTTGAATCTTTGAAGGGCTACGAGCAGTACTTC CSVESLKGYEQYF
many TRBJ2-4 TRBD2 TRBV19 TGTGCCAGTAGTAGGACTAGCGGGAGGGCCGGGAACATTCAGTACTTC CASSRTSGRAGNIQYF
- TRBJ2-3 - TRBV5-6 TGTGCCAGCAGCTCGACACTCCGAAGGGGTACAGATACGCAGTATTTT CASSSTLRRGTDTQYF
- TRBJ2-5 - TRBV25-1 TGTGCCAGCACGACCCAACCGCAGGGGTTGCGAGAGACCCAGTACTTC CASTTQPQGLRETQYF
few TRBJ2-3 - TRBV5-1 TGCGCCAGCACGACTCACACAGATACGCAGTATTTT CASTTHTDTQYF